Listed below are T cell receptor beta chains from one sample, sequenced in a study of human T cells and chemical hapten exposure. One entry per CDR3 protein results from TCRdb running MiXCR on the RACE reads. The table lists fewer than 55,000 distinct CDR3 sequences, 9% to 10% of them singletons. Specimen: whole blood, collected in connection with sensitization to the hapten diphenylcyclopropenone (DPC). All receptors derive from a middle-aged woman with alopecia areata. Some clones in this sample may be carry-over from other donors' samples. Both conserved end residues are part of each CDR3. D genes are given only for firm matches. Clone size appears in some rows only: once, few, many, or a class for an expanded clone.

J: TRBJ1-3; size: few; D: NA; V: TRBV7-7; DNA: TGTGCCAGCAGCTTAGGGGGCTCTGGAAACACCATATATTTT; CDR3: CASSLGGSGNTIYF
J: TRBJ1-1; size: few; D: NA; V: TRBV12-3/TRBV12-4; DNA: TGTGCCAGCAGTTTCTCGACTGAAGCTTTCTTT; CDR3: CASSFSTEAFF
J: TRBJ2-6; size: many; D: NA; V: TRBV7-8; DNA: TGTGCCAGCAGCTTGGGGACGTATGGGGCCAACGTCCTGACTTTC; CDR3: CASSLGTYGANVLTF
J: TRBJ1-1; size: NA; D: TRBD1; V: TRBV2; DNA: TGTGTCACCCAAACAGGGGATGCTGAAGCTTTCTTT; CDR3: CVTQTGDAEAFF
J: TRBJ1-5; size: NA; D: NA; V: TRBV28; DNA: TGTGCCAGCAAAGAGGGAAATCAGCCCCAGCATTTT; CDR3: CASKEGNQPQHF
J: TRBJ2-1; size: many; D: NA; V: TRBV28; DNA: TGTGCCAGCAGCACCACTAGTAAAAGCTCCTACAATGAGCAGTTCTTC; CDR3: CASSTTSKSSYNEQFF
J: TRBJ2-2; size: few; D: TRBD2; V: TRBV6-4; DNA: TGTGCCAGCAGTGAGAGCGGGGAAACCGGGGAGCTGTTTTTT; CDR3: CASSESGETGELFF
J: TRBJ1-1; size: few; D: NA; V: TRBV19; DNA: TGTGCCAGTAGTATTAGCGTCCAATGGAACACTGAAGCTTTCTTT; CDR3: CASSISVQWNTEAFF
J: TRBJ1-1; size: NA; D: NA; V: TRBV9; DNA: TGTGCCAGCAGCGTAGGGATGACAGGCGAAGCTTTCTTT; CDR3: CASSVGMTGEAFF
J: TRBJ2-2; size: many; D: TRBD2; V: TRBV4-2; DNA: TGTGCCAGCAGCCCTAGGACTAGCGGGGGTTCTACGAACACCGGGGAGCTGTTTTTT; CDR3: CASSPRTSGGSTNTGELFF
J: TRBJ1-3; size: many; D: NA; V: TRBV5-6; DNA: TGTGCCAGCAGCTTACGAGGGTACTCTGGAAACACCATATATTTT; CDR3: CASSLRGYSGNTIYF
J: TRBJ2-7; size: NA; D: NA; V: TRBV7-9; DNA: TGTGCCAGCAGCGAAGGCCCACGAACCTACGAGCAGTACTTC; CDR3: CASSEGPRTYEQYF
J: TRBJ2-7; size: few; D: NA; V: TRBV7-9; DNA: TGTGCCAGCAGCATAAAGGGGGGGCACTACTACGAGCAGTACTTC; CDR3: CASSIKGGHYYEQYF
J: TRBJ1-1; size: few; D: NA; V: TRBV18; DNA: TGTGCCAGCTCACCCGCCTTAATGAACACTGAAGCTTTCTTT; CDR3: CASSPALMNTEAFF
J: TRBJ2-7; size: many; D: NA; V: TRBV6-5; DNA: TGTGCCAGCAGTTACGACATCTCCTACGAGCAGTACTTC; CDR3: CASSYDISYEQYF
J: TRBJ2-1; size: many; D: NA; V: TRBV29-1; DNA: TGCAGCGTTGGGGGCGCCTACAATGAGCAGTTCTTC; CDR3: CSVGGAYNEQFF
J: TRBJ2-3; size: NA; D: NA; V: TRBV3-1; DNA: TGTGCCAGCAGCCAAGCTAGGGGAACAGATACGCAGTATTTT; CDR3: CASSQARGTDTQYF
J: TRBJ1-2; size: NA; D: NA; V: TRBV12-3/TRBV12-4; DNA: TGTGCCAGCAGTCTGACACCCAACTATGGCTACACCTTC; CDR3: CASSLTPNYGYTF
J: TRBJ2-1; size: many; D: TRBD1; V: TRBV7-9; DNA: TGTGCCAGCAGCTTAGCGGGGACAGGCCACAATGAGCAGTTCTTC; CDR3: CASSLAGTGHNEQFF
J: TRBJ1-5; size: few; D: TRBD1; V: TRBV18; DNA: TGTGCCAGCTCACCGTCGGGGACAGGGAATCAGCCCCAGCATTTT; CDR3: CASSPSGTGNQPQHF
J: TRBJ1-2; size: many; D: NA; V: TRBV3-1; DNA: TGTGCCAGCAGCCAAGAAAAGGGTTCTTTCTATGGCTACACCTTC; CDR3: CASSQEKGSFYGYTF
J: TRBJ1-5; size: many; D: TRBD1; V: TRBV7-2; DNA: TGTGCCAGCAGCTCCGGGACAGGCAGCGGCAATCAGCCCCAGCATTTT; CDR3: CASSSGTGSGNQPQHF
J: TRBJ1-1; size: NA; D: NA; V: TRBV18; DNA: TGTGCCAGCTCACCGCGGCTGACAGGTCGGGGGGACATGAACACTGAAGCTTTCTTT; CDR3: CASSPRLTGRGDMNTEAFF
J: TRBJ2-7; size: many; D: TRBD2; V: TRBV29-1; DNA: TGCAGCGTACTAGCTGGACTAGCGGGGGGGCAGCAGTACTTC; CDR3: CSVLAGLAGGQQYF